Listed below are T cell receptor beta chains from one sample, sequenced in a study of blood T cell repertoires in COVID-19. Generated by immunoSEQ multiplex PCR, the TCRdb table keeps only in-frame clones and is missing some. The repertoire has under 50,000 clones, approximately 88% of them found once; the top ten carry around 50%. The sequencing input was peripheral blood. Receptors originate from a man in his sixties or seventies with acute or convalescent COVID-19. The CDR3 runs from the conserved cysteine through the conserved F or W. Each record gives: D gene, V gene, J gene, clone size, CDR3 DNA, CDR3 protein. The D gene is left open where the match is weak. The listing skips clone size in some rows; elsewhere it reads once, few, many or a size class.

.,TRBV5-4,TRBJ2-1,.,TGTGCCAGCAGCCAGGCTGCGGGGGCCAATGAGCAGTTCTTC,CASSQAAGANEQFF
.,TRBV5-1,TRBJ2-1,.,TGCGCCAGCAGCTTGGCAGGGGGGACTAGAGAGGTGCAGTTCTTC,CASSLAGGTREVQFF
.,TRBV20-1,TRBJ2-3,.,TGCAGTGCTGGCCTGCCAGATACGCAGTATTTT,CSAGLPDTQYF
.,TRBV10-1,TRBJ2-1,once,TGCGCCAGCAGTGATCCGTCCTACAATGAGCAGTTCTTC,CASSDPSYNEQFF
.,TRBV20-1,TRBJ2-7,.,TGCAGTGCTAGTAGGGTGGGAGGTAACTCCTACGAGCAGTACTTC,CSASRVGGNSYEQYF
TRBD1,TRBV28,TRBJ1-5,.,TGTGCCAGCAGTTCCCTTCCTGACAGGGCTAGCAATCAGCCCCAGCATTTT,CASSSLPDRASNQPQHF
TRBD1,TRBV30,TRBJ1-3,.,TGTGTGACTTCTCCGGGACAGGGAGGAAACACCATATATTTT,CVTSPGQGGNTIYF
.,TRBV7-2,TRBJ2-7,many,TGTGCCAGCAGCTTCTTTGCGGCCAACTACGAGCAGTACTTC,CASSFFAANYEQYF
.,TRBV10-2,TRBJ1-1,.,TGCGCCAGCAGTGCCCGTCAGGGGACTTTCTTT,CASSARQGTFF
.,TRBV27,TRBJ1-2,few,TGTGCCAGCAGTTGGGGGGGGGCCGCTTATGGCTACACCTTC,CASSWGGAAYGYTF
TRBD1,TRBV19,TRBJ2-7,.,TGTGCCAGTATGAAGGAACAGGGGACGTACGAGCAGTACTTC,CASMKEQGTYEQYF
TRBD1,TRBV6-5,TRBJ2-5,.,TGTGCCAGCAATAAACAGGGGCCGGAGGCCCAGTACTTC,CASNKQGPEAQYF
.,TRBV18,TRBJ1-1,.,TGTGCCAGCTCAGTCAGGGGTGAGGGTGAAGCTTTCTTT,CASSVRGEGEAFF
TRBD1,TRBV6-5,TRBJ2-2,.,TGTGCCAGCAGTCTTCAACAGGGGCGCACCGGGGAGCTGTTTTTT,CASSLQQGRTGELFF
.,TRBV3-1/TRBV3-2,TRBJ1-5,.,TGTGCCAGCAGCCAAGATCCCCCCAGGGAAGAGCAGCCCCAGCATTTT,CASSQDPPREEQPQHF
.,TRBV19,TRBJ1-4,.,TGTGCCAGTTCCCAGGGTAGGGTACGGGAAAAACTGTTTTTT,CASSQGRVREKLFF
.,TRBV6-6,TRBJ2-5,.,TGTGCCAGCAGTTACTCAGCCCGCCCTCCAGAGACCCAGTACTTC,CASSYSARPPETQYF
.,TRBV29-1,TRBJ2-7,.,TGCAGCGCCTCGGGGGCCTACGAGCAGTACTTC,CSASGAYEQYF
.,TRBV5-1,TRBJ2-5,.,TGCGCCAGCAGCCTAGGACAGAGGCAAGAGACCCAGTACTTC,CASSLGQRQETQYF
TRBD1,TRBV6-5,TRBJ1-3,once,TGTGCCAGCAGTCGACAGGGGGGCTTGGGAAACACCATATATTTT,CASSRQGGLGNTIYF
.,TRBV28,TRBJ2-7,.,TGTGCCAGCACTAGCCTCCGGACAGACCGATCCTCCTACGAGCAGTACTTC,CASTSLRTDRSSYEQYF
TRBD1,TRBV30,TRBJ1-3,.,TGTGCCTGGAAGGGACAGGGGGCCGTGAGCACCATATATTTT,CAWKGQGAVSTIYF
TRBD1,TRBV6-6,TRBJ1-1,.,TGTGCCAGCAGTTACGGGGGACAGGGAGGGACTGAAGCTTTCTTT,CASSYGGQGGTEAFF
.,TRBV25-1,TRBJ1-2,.,TGTGCCAGCAGTGACCAAGGGGAGGTCGGCTATGGCTACACCTTC,CASSDQGEVGYGYTF
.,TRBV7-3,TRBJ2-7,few,TGTGCCAGCAGCTCGAGGAAAGGCTACGAGCAGTACTTC,CASSSRKGYEQYF
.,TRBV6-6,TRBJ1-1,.,TGTGCCAGCAGGTTTGACTCGAACACTGAAGCTTTCTTT,CASRFDSNTEAFF
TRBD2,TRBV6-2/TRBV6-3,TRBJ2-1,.,TGTGCCAGCAGTTATCTCACCCGGACTAGCGGGAGTAAAAATGAGCAGTTCTTC,CASSYLTRTSGSKNEQFF
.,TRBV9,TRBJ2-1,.,TGTGCCAGCAGCGTATGGGCCGGGAGCGGGTCCAATGAGCAGTTCTTC,CASSVWAGSGSNEQFF
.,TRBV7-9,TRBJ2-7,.,TGTGCCAGCAGCCAAGGACAGCTAGGAGCCTACGAGCAGTACTTC,CASSQGQLGAYEQYF
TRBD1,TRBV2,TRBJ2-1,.,TGTGCCAGCATCTTACAGGGGGGCAATGAGCAGTTCTTC,CASILQGGNEQFF
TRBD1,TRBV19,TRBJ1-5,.,TGTGCCAGTAGTATAGAGTCCATAACAGGGGCCCAGCATTTT,CASSIESITGAQHF
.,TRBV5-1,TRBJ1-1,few,TGCGCCAGCAGCTTGACCAGGGGGAACACTGAAGCTTTCTTT,CASSLTRGNTEAFF
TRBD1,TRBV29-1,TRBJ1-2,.,TGCAGCGTTGATGACAGGGGTGATGGCTACACCTTC,CSVDDRGDGYTF
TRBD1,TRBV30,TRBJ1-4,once,TGTGCCTGGAGTGTACAGGACAGGGGGGGGGAAAAACTGTTTTTT,CAWSVQDRGGEKLFF
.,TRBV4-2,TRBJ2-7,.,TGTGCCAGCAGCCAAGCGGGGGAGTACGAGCAGTACTTC,CASSQAGEYEQYF
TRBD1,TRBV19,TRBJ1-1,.,TGTGCCAGTAGGCAACAGGGGAGCGTTTTCACTGAAGCTTTCTTT,CASRQQGSVFTEAFF
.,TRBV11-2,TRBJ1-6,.,TGTGCCAGCAGCTTCGAGAGCTCCTATAATTCACCCCTCCACTTT,CASSFESSYNSPLHF
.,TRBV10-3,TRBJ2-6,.,TGTGCCATCAGTGGCAGCAACCTACAGGGCGGCAACGTCCTGACTTTC,CAISGSNLQGGNVLTF
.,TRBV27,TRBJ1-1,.,TGTGCCAGCAGTTTGACGGGGGCTGAAGCTTTCTTT,CASSLTGAEAFF
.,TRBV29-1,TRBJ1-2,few,TGCAGCGTTGTGGGGGCCGGCTACACCTTC,CSVVGAGYTF
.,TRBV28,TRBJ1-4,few,TGTGCCAGCAGTTTCAGAGGGGGAACCCAAAAACTGTTTTTT,CASSFRGGTQKLFF
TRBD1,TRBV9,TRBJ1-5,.,TGTGCCAGCAGCCGATCGACAGGGCCTGATCAGCCCCAGCATTTT,CASSRSTGPDQPQHF
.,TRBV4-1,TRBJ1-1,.,TGCGCCAGCAGCCAGGGAATTCGGGACTCTCCAGGGGCTTTCTTT,CASSQGIRDSPGAFF
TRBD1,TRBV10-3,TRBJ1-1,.,TGTGCCATAGCGGAGGGGGCGAACACTGAAGCTTTCTTT,CAIAEGANTEAFF
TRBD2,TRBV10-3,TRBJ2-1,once,TGTGCCACCCTAAGCGGGATAGTATACAATGAGCAGTTCTTC,CATLSGIVYNEQFF
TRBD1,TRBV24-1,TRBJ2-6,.,TGTGCCACCAGTGGTGGACAGGGCACTGGGGCCAACGTCCTGACTTTC,CATSGGQGTGANVLTF
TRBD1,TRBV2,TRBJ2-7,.,TGTGCCAGCAGGGGCGACAGGGCTGAGCAGTACTTC,CASRGDRAEQYF
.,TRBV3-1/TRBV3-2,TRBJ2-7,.,TGTGCCAGCAGCCAAGGCCAGGGGCTAGAGCAGTACTTC,CASSQGQGLEQYF
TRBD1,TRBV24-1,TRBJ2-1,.,TGTGCCACCAGTGACTCCGGGACAGGGAACCATGAGCAGTTCTTC,CATSDSGTGNHEQFF
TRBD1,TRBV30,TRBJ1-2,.,TGTGCCTGGAGTGTACTCACAGGGGATGGCTACACCTTC,CAWSVLTGDGYTF
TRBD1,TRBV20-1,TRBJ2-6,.,TGCAGTGCTAGTCGACAGGGGTTTGGGGCCAACGTCCTGACTTTC,CSASRQGFGANVLTF
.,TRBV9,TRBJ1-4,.,TGTGCCAGCAGCGCCTCCGGGTCCTCTAATGAAAAACTGTTTTTT,CASSASGSSNEKLFF
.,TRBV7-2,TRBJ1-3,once,TGTGCCAGCAGCTTAGCCACGGGTTTGGGTGCTGGAAACACCATATATTTT,CASSLATGLGAGNTIYF
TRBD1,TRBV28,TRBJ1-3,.,TGTGCCAGCAGTTTACCAGGGGGCGAAAACACCATATATTTT,CASSLPGGENTIYF
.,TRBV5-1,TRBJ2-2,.,TGCGCCAGCAGCCTACGACATGGGGTCCCAGGGACCGGGGAGCTGTTTTTT,CASSLRHGVPGTGELFF
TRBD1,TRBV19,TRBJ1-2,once,TGTGCCAGTAGCCGACAGGGAGCTAACTATGGCTACACCTTC,CASSRQGANYGYTF
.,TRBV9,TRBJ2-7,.,TGTGCCAGCAGCGCGGGGGAGAACGAGCAGTACTTC,CASSAGENEQYF